This T cell receptor beta chain was identified during a study of T-cell memory formation after mild COVID-19. Study-level background: TCR clusters were mostly donor specific.

This clonotype showed up many times. Its specificity is not known. Study-wide results and limits: Later expanders leaned toward CD4+, whereas clones contracting from day 15 to 85 were balanced CD4/CD8. Cross-reactive memory appears to have joined, as suggested by some responding clones showing up in pre-infection memory.

V trimming: 6 bases; J trimming: 11 bases; junction bases outside the gene matches: 9. The CDR3 extends over 12 amino acids. cDNA libraries for TCR alpha and TCR beta, carrying sample barcodes and UMIs, came from 5'RACE with constant-segment primers. TCRdb used MiXCR to reprocess the 5' RACE reads, holding one entry per CDR3 protein. In the table there are 300,000 to 400,000 distinct CDR3 sequences, around 27% of which are singletons. Source material: PBMCs or a T cell subset sorted from them (not recorded which). The V gene is TRBV12-3 or TRBV12-4, the J gene TRBJ1-2; 7 positions agree with TRBD1. This clonotype was sampled from an adult woman who had mild COVID-19 (a few samples of this study predate the infection). Cell type and time point are not known. The chain's CDR3 is CASRATGIRYTF. DNA for the CDR3: TGTGCCAGCAGGGCGACAGGGATAAGGTACACCTTC.